The 10 T cell receptor beta chains below were found in one sample sequenced in a study of blood T cell repertoires in COVID-19. The table came from immunoSEQ multiplex PCR; TCRdb's copy has only in-frame clones and leaves some out. Of 130,000 to 150,000 clones in the sample, around four fifths were seen once. The material sequenced was peripheral blood. These receptors all come from a woman aged 40 to 50 with active or convalescent COVID-19.

This clone was detected only a few times. The rearrangement links TRBV4-3 to TRBJ2-6; a weak D match, TRBD1 (5 bases). Deletions cut 5 bases from V and 0 bases from J, with 8 bases between. The CDR3 is made up of 15 amino acids. CDR1 is LGHNA and CDR2 is YSLEER in the germline V gene. The CDR3 sequence: CASSDSSSGANVLTF. CDR3 DNA sequence: TGCGCCAGCAGCGACAGTAGCTCTGGGGCCAACGTCCTGACTTTC.

The CDR3 coding sequence is TGTGCCAGCAGCTTGGGGGCCTACACCGGGGAGCTGTTTTTT. It encodes CASSLGAYTGELFF. The chain links TRBV5-6 to TRBJ2-2, with D uncertain. CDR1 is SGHDT, CDR2 YYEEEE, per germline. V lost 0 bases to trimming and J lost 3 bases, with 6 bases between them. The CDR3 runs 14 residues.

V usage is TRBV11-2 and J usage is TRBJ1-1; D call uncertain. CDR3 length: 14 amino acids. Trimming cost V 1 base and J 0 bases, with 6 bases left between them. Germline V gene sequence: CDR1 SGHAT, CDR2 FQNNGV. The CDR3 spells CASSLGLVNTEAFF. The CDR3 DNA sequence: TGTGCCAGCAGCTTAGGGCTGGTGAACACTGAAGCTTTCTTT.

V gene TRBV28 combines with J gene TRBJ1-1; D perhaps matches TRBD1 (5 bases). The ends were cut back, 3 bases at V and 6 bases at J, with 11 bases in the middle. The CDR3 has 13 residues. The germline V gene has CDR1 MDHEN and CDR2 SYDVKM. The CDR3 sequence: CASSLGRVAEAFF. In nucleotides, the CDR3 is TGTGCCAGCAGTTTGGGCAGGGTGGCTGAAGCTTTCTTT.

J is TRBJ2-5 and V is TRBV6-4; D may be TRBD2 (5 bases). This CDR3 contains 15 residues. Germline values: CDR1 MRHNA, CDR2 SNTAGT. V was pared by 5 bases and J by 4 bases, with 17 bases between. CDR3 nucleotide sequence: TGTGCCAGCAGTCCAAACTCGGGGTCGGGAGAGACCCAGTACTTC. This gives the protein CASSPNSGSGETQYF.

V and J are TRBV6-6 and TRBJ1-2, with 8 bases aligning to TRBD1. CDR1 is MNHNY and CDR2 is SVGAGI in the germline V gene (reference sequence). With 5 bases clipped from V and 2 bases from J, the junction kept 13 bases outside the gene matches. The CDR3 totals 17 residues. The DNA of the CDR3 is TGTGCCAGCAGTCCGGGCAGCGGGACAGGATACAACTATGGCTACACCTTC. It codes for CASSPGSGTGYNYGYTF.

This rearrangement joins TRBV18 to TRBJ1-2; D call uncertain. Between the trimmed V and J ends, which lost 2 bases and 1 base, there was a span of 8 bases. Germline-derived CDR1 and CDR2 are KGHSH and LQKENI. The CDR3 length is 14 residues. CDR3 nucleotides: TGTGCCAGCTCACCAGCAGGTCTTAACTATGGCTACACCTTC. The encoded protein is CASSPAGLNYGYTF.

This clone was counted once. This chain joins TRBV7-2 and TRBJ2-2, with D maybe TRBD2 (6 bases). V lost 5 bases and J lost 1, with 17 bases in between. The CDR3 extends over 17 amino acids. Germline V lookup: CDR1 SGHTA, CDR2 FQGNSA. The CDR3 loop is CASSPLVIAVNTGELFF. CDR3 coding DNA: TGTGCCAGCAGCCCATTGGTGATAGCGGTGAACACCGGGGAGCTGTTTTTT.

The genes are TRBV7-2 and TRBJ1-2; 11 bases agree with TRBD1. V lost 5 bases, J lost 8 bases, and 4 bases stayed unmatched. Germline CDR1 and CDR2: SGHTA and FQGNSA. There are 13 residues in the CDR3. This CDR3 is CASSPGQGGGYTF. CDR3 DNA: TGTGCCAGCAGCCCGGGACAGGGGGGCGGCTACACCTTC.

This clone was seen a handful of times. The chain couples TRBV3-1 (or the pseudogene TRBV3-2) to TRBJ2-1; D gene ambiguous. Germline-derived CDR1 and CDR2 are LGHDT and YNNKEL (reference sequence). The V end was cut by 0 bases, the J end by 4 bases, with 16 bases between. CDR3 length: 17 amino acids. The chain's CDR3 is CASSQDLVRGAYNEQFF. CDR3 nucleotides: TGTGCCAGCAGCCAAGATCTTGTTCGAGGTGCGTACAATGAGCAGTTCTTC.